This T cell receptor beta chain emerged from a study of cytomegalovirus exposure and HLA in healthy donors. Worth noting for this clone: Its target is unknown.

General observations from the study: Later analysis demonstrated an association between a missense DCLRE1C variant and TCR beta V- and J-gene trimming. As was reported, the classifier diagnosed cytomegalovirus status with high specificity and sensitivity. Analyzed later, most CMV-associated TCR beta chains appeared HLA-restricted. It is likely that the observed cluster of highly shared sequence variants was a sequencing artifact.

With 60 Vbeta and 13 Jbeta primers, the PCR was carried out. TCRdb's copy holds only in-frame clones and misses some; the assay was immunoSEQ multiplex PCR. The table lists approximately 150,000 clones, roughly 80% of them singletons. Sequencing was performed on PBMCs. This clonotype was obtained from a woman aged 40 to 49 in good health and CMV-seropositive.

The CDR3 region is CASSLDSRSYNEQFF. CDR3 DNA sequence: TGTGCCAGCAGTTTAGACTCCCGATCGTACAATGAGCAGTTCTTC. The chain is built from TRBV28 and TRBJ2-1; the D is unclear. Trimming left V 2 bases short and J 4 bases short, with 12 bases between. Germline values: CDR1 MDHEN, CDR2 SYDVKM. The CDR3 has 15 amino acids. The whole variable domain, remainder taken from reference TRBV28 and TRBJ2-1, is DVKVTQSSRYLVKRTGEKVFLECVQDMDHENMFWYRQDPGLGLRLIYFSYDVKMKEKGDIPEGYSVSREKKERFSLILESASTNQTSMYLCASSLDSRSYNEQFFGPGTRLTVL.